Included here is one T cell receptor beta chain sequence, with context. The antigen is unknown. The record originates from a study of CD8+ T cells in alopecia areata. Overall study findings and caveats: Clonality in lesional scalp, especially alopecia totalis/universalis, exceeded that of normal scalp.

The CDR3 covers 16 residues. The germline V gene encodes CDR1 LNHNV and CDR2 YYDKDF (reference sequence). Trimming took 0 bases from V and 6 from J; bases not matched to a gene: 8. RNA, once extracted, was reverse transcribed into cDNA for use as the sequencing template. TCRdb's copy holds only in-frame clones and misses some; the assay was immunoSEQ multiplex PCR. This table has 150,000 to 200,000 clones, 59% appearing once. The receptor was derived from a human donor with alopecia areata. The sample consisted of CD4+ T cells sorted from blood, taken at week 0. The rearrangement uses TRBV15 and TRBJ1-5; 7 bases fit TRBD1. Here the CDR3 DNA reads TGTGCCACCAGCAGAGATGGTCAGGGGGATGGTCAGCCCCAGCATTTT. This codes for CATSRDGQGDGQPQHF.